The clone carrying this T cell receptor (beta chain) came up many times. The antigen is not known. Germline-derived CDR1 and CDR2 are MDHEN and SYDVKM. V dropped 1 base and J dropped 5; count of bases not matched to a gene: 7. The CDR3 is 15 residues long. Unsorted libraries were prepared from 2 million PBMCs that had been stored at -80 C. With 10-nucleotide random UMIs included, cDNA was synthesized by 5'RACE. In TCRdb, the 5' RACE reads were re-called with MiXCR into one record per CDR3 protein. The profile covers approximately 58,000 distinct CDR3 sequences, with more than 9.5% appearing a single time and less than 2% taken by the ten largest. The data originate from a study of neurological immune-mediated disorders. Study observations and caveats: TCR-beta repertoires seemed private in all groups, with no expanded CDR3 amino acid sequences shared. In HTLV-1-associated myelopathy, TCR clonal expansion was greatest, whereas multiple sclerosis had the least, falling below healthy controls.

V usage is TRBV28 and J usage is TRBJ1-2; TRBD1 aligns across 7 bases. Sequencing input: PBMCs. The receptor was isolated from a man in his sixties in good health. CDR3 region: CASSLYTGAGYGYTF. In DNA form, the CDR3 reads TGTGCCAGCAGTTTATACACAGGGGCGGGGTATGGCTACACCTTC.